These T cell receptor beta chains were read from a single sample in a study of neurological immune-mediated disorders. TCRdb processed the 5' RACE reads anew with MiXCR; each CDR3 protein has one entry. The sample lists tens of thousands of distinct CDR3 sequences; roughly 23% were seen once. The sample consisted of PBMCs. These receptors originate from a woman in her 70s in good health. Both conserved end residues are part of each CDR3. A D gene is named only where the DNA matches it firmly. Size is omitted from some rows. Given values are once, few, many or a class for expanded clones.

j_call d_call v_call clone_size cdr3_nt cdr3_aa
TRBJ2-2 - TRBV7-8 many TGTGCCAGCAGCTCCCCAACGGGGAGGCCCCCTTTTACCGGGGAGCTGTTTTTT CASSSPTGRPPFTGELFF
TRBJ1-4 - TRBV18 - TGTGCCAGCTCACTCCCGGGACCGCGTAATGAAAAACTGTTTTTT CASSLPGPRNEKLFF
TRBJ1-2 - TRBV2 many TGTGCCAGCAGCGAGGGGTGGGGACCGGTCTATGGCTACACCTTC CASSEGWGPVYGYTF
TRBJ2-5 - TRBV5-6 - TGTGCCAGCAGCTTGGTTGGTATTCAGGGGTTAGAGACCCAGTACTTC CASSLVGIQGLETQYF
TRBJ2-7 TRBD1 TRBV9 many TGTGCCAGCAGCGTATCCGGTACAGGGGCCTACGAGCAGTACTTC CASSVSGTGAYEQYF
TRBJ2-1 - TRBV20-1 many TGCAGTGCTCTAAGGGTTTACAATGAGCAGTTCTTC CSALRVYNEQFF
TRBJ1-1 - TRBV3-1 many TGTGCCAGCAGCCTCTCCGGGGGGGCTGAAGCTTTCTTT CASSLSGGAEAFF
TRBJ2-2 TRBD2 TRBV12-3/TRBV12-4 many TGTGCCAGCACCCTAGGGGAGCGGGAGGTGAGCACCGGGGAGCTGTTTTTT CASTLGEREVSTGELFF
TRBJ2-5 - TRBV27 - TGTGCCAGCAGCCTGAGCAGGGGACTCGGCCAAGAGAACCAGTACTTC CASSLSRGLGQENQYF
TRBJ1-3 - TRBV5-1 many TGCGCCAGCAGCCTGGGCCCGCAGGTCGGAGGAAACACCATATATTTT CASSLGPQVGGNTIYF
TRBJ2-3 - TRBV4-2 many TGTGCCAGCAGCCAATCAGGTGCGGCAGATACGCAGTATTTT CASSQSGAADTQYF
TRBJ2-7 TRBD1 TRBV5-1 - TGCGCCAGCAGCGGACAGGGTTACGGGCAGTACTTC CASSGQGYGQYF
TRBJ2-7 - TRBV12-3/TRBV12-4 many TGTGCCGGGGGCGGCGAGATCAACTACGAGCAGTACTTC CAGGGEINYEQYF
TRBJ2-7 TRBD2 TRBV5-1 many TGCGCCAGCAGCGGCCCGGGGACTAGCGGGAACCAGTACTTC CASSGPGTSGNQYF
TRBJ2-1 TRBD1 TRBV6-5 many TGTGCCAGCAGTTACCAAGGGACAGCCTACCCCCGGTTCTTC CASSYQGTAYPRFF
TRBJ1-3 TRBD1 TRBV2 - TGTGCCAGCAGTGAGTGGACAGGGGGCAGAAACACCATATATTTT CASSEWTGGRNTIYF
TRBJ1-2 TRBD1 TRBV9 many TGTGCCAGCAGCGCGGTACACCCGACAGGGAGTGGGTATGGCTACACCTTC CASSAVHPTGSGYGYTF
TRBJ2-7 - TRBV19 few TGTGCCAGTAGTACGACGGCCACAGGACACGAGCAGTACTTC CASSTTATGHEQYF
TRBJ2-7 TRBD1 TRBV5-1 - TGCGCCAGCAGCTTACTAGACAGGGGAAGGGAACACGAGCAGTACTTC CASSLLDRGREHEQYF
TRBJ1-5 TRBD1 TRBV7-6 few TGTGCCAGCAGCTTAGAGTGGTGTGTGACAGGGGATAGTCTTTCCAATCAGCCCCAGCATTTT CASSLEWCVTGDSLSNQPQHF
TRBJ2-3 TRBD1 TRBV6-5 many TGTGCCAGCAGTCGGGACAGGGGGCTTAGCACAGATACGCAGTATTTT CASSRDRGLSTDTQYF
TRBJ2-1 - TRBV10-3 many TGTGCCATCAGTGAGACCACAGGCATTGGTGAGCAGTTCTTC CAISETTGIGEQFF
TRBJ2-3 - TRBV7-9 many TGTGCCAGCAGTACCGCCCCGAGAGGCCCCCACACAGATACGCAGTATTTT CASSTAPRGPHTDTQYF
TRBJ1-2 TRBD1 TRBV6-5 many TGTGCCAGCAGTTACTGGGGACAGGGATCGGATGGCTACACCTTC CASSYWGQGSDGYTF
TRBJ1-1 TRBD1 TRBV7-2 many TGTGCCAGCAGCACGGACAGGGTCACTGAAGCTTTCTTT CASSTDRVTEAFF
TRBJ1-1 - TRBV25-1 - TGTTCCAGCGACGGCGGCGCTGAAGCTTTCTTT CSSDGGAEAFF
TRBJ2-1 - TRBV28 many TGTGCCAGCATAGCCGGCCATGTTGGGAATGAGCAGTTCTTC CASIAGHVGNEQFF
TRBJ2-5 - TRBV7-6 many TGTGCCAGCAGTTTCAGGGGCCCCCAAGAGACCCAGTACTTC CASSFRGPQETQYF
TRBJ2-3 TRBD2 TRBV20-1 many TGCAGTGCTAGACTATTACTAGCGGGGAGCACAGATACGCAGTATTTT CSARLLLAGSTDTQYF
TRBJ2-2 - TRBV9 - TGTGCCAGCAGCGTAATTGGGGCGGCGAACACCGGGGAGTTGTTTTTT CASSVIGAANTGELFF
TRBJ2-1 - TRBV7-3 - TGTGCCAGCAGCTTCGAGGGGTCGAGGGATGAGCAGTTCTTC CASSFEGSRDEQFF
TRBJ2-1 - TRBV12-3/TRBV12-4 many TGTGCCAGCAGTTTAGCTGCAGGGGCCATCTACAATGAGCAGTTCTTC CASSLAAGAIYNEQFF
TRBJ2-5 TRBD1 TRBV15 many TGTGCCACCAGCAGAGTTTCACAGGGGGCTCGGGAGACCCAGTACTTC CATSRVSQGARETQYF
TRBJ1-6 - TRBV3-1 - TGTGCCAGCAGCCAAGTTGTTGGGGACAATTCACCCCTCCACTTT CASSQVVGDNSPLHF
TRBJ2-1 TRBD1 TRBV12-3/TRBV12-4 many TGTGCCAGCAGTTTGGGGTGGGGACAGAGCTCCTACAATGAGCAGTTCTTC CASSLGWGQSSYNEQFF